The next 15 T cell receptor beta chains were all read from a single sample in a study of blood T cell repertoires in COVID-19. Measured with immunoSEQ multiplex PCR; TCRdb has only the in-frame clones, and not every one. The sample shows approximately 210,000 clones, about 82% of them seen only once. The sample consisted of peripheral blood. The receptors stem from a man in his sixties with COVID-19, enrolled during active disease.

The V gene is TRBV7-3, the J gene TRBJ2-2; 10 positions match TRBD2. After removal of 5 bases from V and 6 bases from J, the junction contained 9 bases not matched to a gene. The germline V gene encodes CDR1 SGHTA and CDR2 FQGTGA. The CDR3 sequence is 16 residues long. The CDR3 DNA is TGTGCCAGCAGCGCGCACATAGCGGGAGGTCCCGGGGAGCTGTTTTTT. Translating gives CASSAHIAGGPGELFF.

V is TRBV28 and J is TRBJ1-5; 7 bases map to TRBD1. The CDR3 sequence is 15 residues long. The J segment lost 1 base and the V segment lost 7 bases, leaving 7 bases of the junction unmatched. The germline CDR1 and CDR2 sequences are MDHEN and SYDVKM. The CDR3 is CASISSGGSNQPQHF. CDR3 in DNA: TGTGCCAGCATCTCCTCAGGGGGAAGCAATCAGCCCCAGCATTTT.

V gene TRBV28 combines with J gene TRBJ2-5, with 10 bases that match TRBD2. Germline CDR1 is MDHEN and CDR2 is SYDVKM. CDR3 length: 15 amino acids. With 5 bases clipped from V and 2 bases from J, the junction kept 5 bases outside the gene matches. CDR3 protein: CASSPLAGVQETQYF. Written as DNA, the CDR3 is TGTGCCAGCAGTCCTCTAGCGGGAGTACAAGAGACCCAGTACTTC.

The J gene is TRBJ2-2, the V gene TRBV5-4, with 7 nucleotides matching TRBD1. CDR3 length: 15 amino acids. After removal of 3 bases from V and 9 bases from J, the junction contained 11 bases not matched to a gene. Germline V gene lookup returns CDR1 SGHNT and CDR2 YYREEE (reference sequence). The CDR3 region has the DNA TGTGCCAGCAGCTATCGGACAGGCCGCGAAAGGGAGCTGTTTTTT. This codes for CASSYRTGRERELFF.

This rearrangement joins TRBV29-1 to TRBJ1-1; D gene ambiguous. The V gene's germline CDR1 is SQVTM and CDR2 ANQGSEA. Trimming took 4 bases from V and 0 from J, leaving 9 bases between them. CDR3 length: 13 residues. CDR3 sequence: CSVVRRMNTEAFF. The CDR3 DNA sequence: TGCAGCGTTGTGCGCCGAATGAACACTGAAGCTTTCTTT.

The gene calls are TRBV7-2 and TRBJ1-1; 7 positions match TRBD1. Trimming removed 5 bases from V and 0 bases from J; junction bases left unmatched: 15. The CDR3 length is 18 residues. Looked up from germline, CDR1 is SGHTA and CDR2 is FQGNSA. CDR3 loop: CASSRSGQRYPMNTEAFF. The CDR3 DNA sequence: TGTGCCAGCAGCCGCTCGGGACAGCGATACCCAATGAACACTGAAGCTTTCTTT.

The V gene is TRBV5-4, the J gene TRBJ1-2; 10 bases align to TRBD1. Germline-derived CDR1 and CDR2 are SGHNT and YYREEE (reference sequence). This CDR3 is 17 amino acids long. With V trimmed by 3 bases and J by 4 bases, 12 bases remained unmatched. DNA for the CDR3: TGTGCCAGCAGCTCCCCGGCACAGGGACAGGGGCTCTATGGCTACACCTTC. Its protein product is CASSSPAQGQGLYGYTF.

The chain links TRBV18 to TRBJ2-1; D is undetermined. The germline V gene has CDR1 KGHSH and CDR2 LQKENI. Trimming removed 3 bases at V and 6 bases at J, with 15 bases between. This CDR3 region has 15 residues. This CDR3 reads CASSPPGDIGNEQFF. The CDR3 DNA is TGTGCCAGCTCACCGCCAGGTGATATCGGCAATGAGCAGTTCTTC.

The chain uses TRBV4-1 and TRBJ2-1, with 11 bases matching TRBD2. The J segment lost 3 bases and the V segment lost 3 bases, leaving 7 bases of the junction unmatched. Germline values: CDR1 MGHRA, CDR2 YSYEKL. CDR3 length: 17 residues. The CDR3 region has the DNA TGCGCCAGCAGCCAGGCCGGGACTAGCGGAGACTACAATGAGCAGTTCTTC. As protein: CASSQAGTSGDYNEQFF.

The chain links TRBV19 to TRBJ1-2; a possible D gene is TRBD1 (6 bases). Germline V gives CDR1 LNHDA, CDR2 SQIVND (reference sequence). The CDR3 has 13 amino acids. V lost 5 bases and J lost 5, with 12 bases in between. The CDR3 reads CASSPSTGYGYTF. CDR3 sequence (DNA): TGTGCCAGTAGTCCCTCCACAGGGTATGGCTACACCTTC.

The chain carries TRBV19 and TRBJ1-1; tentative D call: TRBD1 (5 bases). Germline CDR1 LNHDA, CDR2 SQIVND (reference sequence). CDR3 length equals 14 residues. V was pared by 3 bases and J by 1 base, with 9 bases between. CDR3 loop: CASSMGLRNTEAFF. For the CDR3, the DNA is TGTGCCAGTAGTATGGGACTCCGGAACACTGAAGCTTTCTTT.

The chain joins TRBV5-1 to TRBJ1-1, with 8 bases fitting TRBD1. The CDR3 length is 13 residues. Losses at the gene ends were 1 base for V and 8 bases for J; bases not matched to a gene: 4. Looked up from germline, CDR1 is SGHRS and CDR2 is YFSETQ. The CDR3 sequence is CASSLWAGGEAFF. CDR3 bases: TGCGCCAGCAGCTTGTGGGCAGGGGGCGAAGCTTTCTTT.

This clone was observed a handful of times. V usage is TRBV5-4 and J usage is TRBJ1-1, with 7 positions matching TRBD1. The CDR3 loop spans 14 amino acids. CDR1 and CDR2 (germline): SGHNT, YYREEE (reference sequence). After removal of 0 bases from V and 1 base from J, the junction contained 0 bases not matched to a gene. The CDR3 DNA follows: TGTGCCAGCAGCTTGGACAGGGGGAACACTGAAGCTTTCTTT. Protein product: CASSLDRGNTEAFF.

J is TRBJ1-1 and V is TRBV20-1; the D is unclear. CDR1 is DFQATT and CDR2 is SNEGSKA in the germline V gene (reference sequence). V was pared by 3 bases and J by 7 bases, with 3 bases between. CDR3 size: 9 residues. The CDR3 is CSASGEAFF. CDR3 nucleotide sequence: TGCAGTGCTAGCGGTGAAGCTTTCTTT.

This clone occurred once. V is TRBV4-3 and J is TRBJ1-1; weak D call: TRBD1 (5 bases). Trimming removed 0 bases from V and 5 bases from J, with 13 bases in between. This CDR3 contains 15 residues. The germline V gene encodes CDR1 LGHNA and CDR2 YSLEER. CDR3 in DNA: TGCGCCAGCAGCCAAGATCAGATGGGGGGTACTGAAGCTTTCTTT. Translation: CASSQDQMGGTEAFF.